This note documents a single TCR beta chain sequence. Original processing methods: Amplifying reference gene primers gave estimates of nucleated cell counts. Using immunoSEQ multiplex PCR, the repertoire was profiled, and TCRdb retains in-frame clones only, with some absent. V, J and clone size derive from that table, while D and trimming were established from the DNA sequence. The table lists under 200,000 clones, approximately 86% of them singletons, with approximately 9.4% in the top ten. The data were taken from a study of blood T cell repertoires in COVID-19. Study background: COVID-19 samples from acute and convalescent phases originated in the United States, Italy and Spain. PBMCs, B-cell-depleted T cells, or T cells were the source of the cDNA or gDNA that made up the material.

The J segment lost 4 bases and the V segment lost 5 bases, leaving 5 bases of the junction unmatched. This CDR3 has 15 residues. Germline CDR1 is SEHNR and CDR2 is FQNEAQ (reference sequence). The chain carries TRBV7-9 and TRBJ2-2; 9 nucleotides align to TRBD1. This receptor was taken from a woman at least 80 years old with acute or convalescent COVID-19. Material: peripheral blood. CDR3 protein: CASSRTGATTGELFF. As DNA, the CDR3 is TGTGCCAGCAGCCGGACAGGGGCGACCACCGGGGAGCTGTTTTTT. Drawing the rest from reference TRBV7-9 and TRBJ2-2, the complete variable domain is DTGVSQNPRHKITKRGQNVTFRCDPISEHNRLYWYRQTLGQGPEFLTYFQNEAQLEKSRLLSDRFSAERPKGSFSTLEIQRTEQGDSAMYLCASSRTGATTGELFFGEGSRLTVL.